Below are 32 T cell receptor beta chains sequenced from a single sample in a study of shared clonotypes between healthy human individuals. Method: immunoSEQ multiplex PCR; TCRdb's copy keeps in-frame clones and lacks some. Among under 600,000 clones listed, roughly 98% were seen once. Naive CD8 cells comprised CD45RO-negative, CCR7-positively selected cells, excluding terminally differentiated effector memory CD45RA+ cells. Sequenced sample: naive CD8+ T cells sorted from blood. Every receptor here comes from a man aged 25-45 years in good health.

In this sample, this clone turned up once. The V and J genes are TRBV4-1 and TRBJ1-5; D unresolved. Germline-derived CDR1 and CDR2 are MGHRA and YSYEKL. The CDR3 sequence is 14 residues long. Trimming stripped 2 bases from V and 4 bases from J, with 9 bases between. CDR3 nucleotide sequence: TGCGCCAGCAGCCAATTGGACGCTAATCAGCCCCAGCATTTT. Encoded protein: CASSQLDANQPQHF.

The V gene is TRBV29-1, the J gene TRBJ2-1; 9 bases match TRBD2. The trim removed 1 base at V and 3 bases at J, leaving 7 bases unmatched. The CDR3 consists of 16 residues. Germline lookup yields CDR1 SQVTM and CDR2 ANQGSEA. The DNA for the CDR3 is TGCAGCGTTGAAGGTTCCGGGACTAGCAGCTACAATGAGCAGTTCTTC. Translating gives CSVEGSGTSSYNEQFF.

CDR3 region: CASSQVPGIRSGELFF. The CDR3 nucleotides are TGTGCCAGCAGCCAAGTGCCCGGTATTAGGTCCGGGGAGCTGTTTTTT. The chain links TRBV14 to TRBJ2-2; unclear D gene. The CDR3 contains 16 residues. Germline assignment: CDR1 SGHDN and CDR2 FVKESK. V was pared by 1 base and J by 6 bases, with 15 bases between. Drawing the rest from reference TRBV14 and TRBJ2-2, the complete variable domain is EAGVTQFPSHSVIEKGQTVTLRCDPISGHDNLYWYRRVMGKEIKFLLHFVKESKQDESGMPNNRFLAERTGGTYSTLKVQPAELEDSGVYFCASSQVPGIRSGELFFGEGSRLTVL.

Turning to this clone: Additional DNA sequences in this sample encode the identical CDR3. V and J are TRBV6-5 and TRBJ1-5; unclear D gene. The CDR3 runs 14 residues. The V and J ends lost 2 bases and 1 base respectively, with 6 bases between them. The germline V gene has CDR1 MNHEY and CDR2 SVGAGI. DNA of the CDR3: TGTGCCAGCAGTTACGGCGGAAGCAATCAGCCCCAGCATTTT. Translated: CASSYGGSNQPQHF.

This chain connects TRBV29-1 to TRBJ2-7; 7 bases agree with TRBD1. Germline V gene lookup returns CDR1 SQVTM and CDR2 ANQGSEA. This CDR3 is 15 amino acids long. The J segment lost 2 bases and the V segment lost 5 bases, leaving 12 bases of the junction unmatched. In nucleotides, the CDR3 is TGCAGCGTTTCAGGGCAGGGACAGACAACCTACGAGCAGTACTTC. It specifies CSVSGQGQTTYEQYF.

V gene TRBV7-6 combines with J gene TRBJ2-3; 7 nucleotides align to TRBD2. CDR3 length equals 15 residues. V was clipped by 5 bases and J by 4 bases; unmatched bases: 9. Per germline, CDR1 SGHVS and CDR2 FNYEAQ. CDR3: CASSPLKGGADTQYF. The CDR3 DNA reads TGTGCCAGCAGCCCTCTTAAGGGAGGGGCAGATACGCAGTATTTT.

The chain employs TRBV6-1 and TRBJ1-5; no definite D call. The V gene's germline CDR1 is MNHNS and CDR2 SASEGT. The V gene lost 2 bases and the J gene lost 7 bases, with 12 bases spanning the gap. The CDR3 covers 14 residues. CDR3 in amino acids: CASSETPPKQPQHF. The CDR3 region has the DNA TGTGCCAGCAGTGAAACCCCTCCGAAGCAGCCCCAGCATTTT.

Remarks on this clone: Other DNA sequences in the same sample also yield this CDR3. J is TRBJ2-7 and V is TRBV7-9, with D possibly matching TRBD2 (6 bases). CDR1 SEHNR and CDR2 FQNEAQ come from the germline V gene (reference sequence). V lost 1 base to trimming and J lost 1 base, with 8 bases between them. The CDR3 length is 14 residues. CDR3 DNA sequence: TGTGCCAGCAGCTTAGTCGGGGGTTCCTACGAGCAGTACTTC. The encoded protein is CASSLVGGSYEQYF. The entire variable domain, with the rest obtained from reference TRBV7-9 and TRBJ2-7, is as follows: DTGVSQNPRHKITKRGQNVTFRCDPISEHNRLYWYRQTLGQGPEFLTYFQNEAQLEKSRLLSDRFSAERPKGSFSTLEIQRTEQGDSAMYLCASSLVGGSYEQYFGPGTRLTVT.

This clone was observed a single time. V usage is TRBV2 and J usage is TRBJ2-7; 12 nucleotides line up with TRBD2. In germline, CDR1 is SNHLY, CDR2 FYNNEI. Unmatched junction bases numbered 9, after V lost 8 bases and J lost 7 bases. CDR3 size: 14 residues. CDR3 sequence: CASQTSGRPSEQYF. As DNA, the CDR3 is TGTGCCAGCCAGACTAGCGGGAGACCGTCGGAGCAGTACTTC.

The chain combines TRBV7-2 with TRBJ2-5, with D possibly being TRBD1 (5 bases). Deletions cut 5 bases from V and 1 base from J, with 14 bases between. The CDR3 runs 15 residues. Germline loops: CDR1 SGHTA, CDR2 FQGNSA. The CDR3 loop is CASSDTAQGQETQYF. Here the CDR3 DNA reads TGTGCCAGCAGCGATACGGCGCAGGGCCAAGAGACCCAGTACTTC.

This chain joins TRBV5-4 and TRBJ1-1, with D possibly matching TRBD1 (5 bases). V shed 4 bases and J shed 7 bases, with 14 bases lying between them. This CDR3 region has 13 residues. CDR1 SGHNT and CDR2 YYREEE come from the germline V gene (reference sequence). The CDR3 loop is CASSPGHGREAFF. The DNA of the CDR3 is TGTGCCAGCAGCCCCGGACACGGACGTGAAGCTTTCTTT. The full variable domain, with the rest looked up from reference TRBV5-4 and TRBJ1-1, is ETGVTQSPTHLIKTRGQQVTLRCSSQSGHNTVSWYQQALGQGPQFIFQYYREEENGRGNFPPRFSGLQFPNYSSELNVNALELDDSALYLCASSPGHGREAFFGQGTRLTVV.

The CDR3 DNA is TGTGCCAGCAAGGGGGGCACCGGGGAGCTGTTTTTT. This gives the protein CASKGGTGELFF. V and J are TRBV9 and TRBJ2-2, with D perhaps TRBD1 or TRBD2 (6 bases each). Germline loops: CDR1 SGDLS, CDR2 YYNGEE. V shed 6 bases and J shed 4 bases, with 7 bases lying between them. The CDR3 has 12 amino acids.

This clone was detected once. The chain links TRBV15 to TRBJ2-2; tentatively, D is TRBD2 (6 bases). Trimming shortened V by 3 bases and J by 1 base, and 9 bases separated the two germline ends. CDR1 LNHNV and CDR2 YYDKDF come from the germline V gene (reference sequence). The CDR3 has 15 residues. CDR3 loop: CATSRARENTGELFF. The DNA for the CDR3 is TGTGCCACCAGCAGGGCGCGGGAGAACACCGGGGAGCTGTTTTTT.

The chain carries TRBV7-6 and TRBJ2-7; D not certain. The V end was cut by 4 bases, the J end by 3 bases, with 16 bases between. The CDR3 consists of 15 residues. The germline V gene has CDR1 SGHVS and CDR2 FNYEAQ. The CDR3, as DNA: TGTGCCAGCAGCTCAACTGCTGGTGGAAGCTACGAGCAGTACTTC. Residues: CASSSTAGGSYEQYF. Complete variable domain (other parts from reference TRBV7-6 and TRBJ2-7): GAGVSQSPRYKVTKRGQDVALRCDPISGHVSLYWYRQALGQGPEFLTYFNYEAQQDKSGLPNDRFSAERPEGSISTLTIQRTEQRDSAMYRCASSSTAGGSYEQYFGPGTRLTVT.

V is TRBV7-9 and J is TRBJ2-7, with 8 bases aligning to TRBD1. V was clipped by 4 bases and J by 6 bases; unmatched bases: 14. The CDR3 consists of 16 residues. The V gene's germline CDR1 is SEHNR and CDR2 FQNEAQ (reference sequence). The CDR3 is CASSSRVGRGPFEQYF. In nucleotides, the CDR3 is TGTGCCAGCAGCTCAAGGGTGGGCAGGGGGCCTTTCGAGCAGTACTTC. The complete variable domain, with remaining parts taken from reference TRBV7-9 and TRBJ2-7, reads DTGVSQNPRHKITKRGQNVTFRCDPISEHNRLYWYRQTLGQGPEFLTYFQNEAQLEKSRLLSDRFSAERPKGSFSTLEIQRTEQGDSAMYLCASSSRVGRGPFEQYFGPGTRLTVT.

The chain is built from TRBV5-5 and TRBJ2-5; 8 nucleotides align to TRBD1. Looked up from germline, CDR1 is SGHKS and CDR2 is YYEKEE (reference sequence). This CDR3 contains 14 residues. After removal of 0 bases from V and 5 bases from J, the junction contained 3 bases not matched to a gene. The CDR3 here is CASSLGRGRETQYF. CDR3 coding DNA: TGTGCCAGCAGCTTGGGCAGGGGGCGGGAGACCCAGTACTTC.

The chain recombines TRBV9 with TRBJ2-3; unclear D gene. V was cut by 0 bases and J by 3 bases, with 11 bases left in between. This CDR3 is 15 amino acids long. In germline, CDR1 is SGDLS, CDR2 YYNGEE. The CDR3 is CASSVAGFGTDTQYF. CDR3 DNA sequence: TGTGCCAGCAGCGTAGCTGGGTTTGGGACAGATACGCAGTATTTT.

A note on this clone: Other DNA sequences in this specimen translate into the identical CDR3. The chain carries TRBV27 and TRBJ2-7; D not resolved. V was pared by 2 bases and J by 2 bases, with 7 bases between. Germline CDR1 MNHEY, CDR2 SMNVEV (reference sequence). CDR3 length: 13 residues. Here the CDR3 DNA reads TGTGCCAGCAGTTTAGCTGGCACCTACGAGCAGTACTTC. Translation: CASSLAGTYEQYF.

J is TRBJ2-1 and V is TRBV15, with D maybe TRBD1 (6 bases). V lost 1 base, J lost 3 bases, and 16 bases lay in between. The V gene's germline CDR1 is LNHNV and CDR2 YYDKDF (reference sequence). This CDR3 comprises 17 residues. The CDR3 protein is CATSRADRDKYYNEQFF. In DNA, the CDR3 is TGTGCCACCAGCAGAGCCGACCGGGACAAATACTACAATGAGCAGTTCTTC.

The gene calls are TRBV7-8 and TRBJ2-5; D is ambiguous. Germline V gene sequence: CDR1 SGHVS, CDR2 FQNEAQ. The CDR3 contains 12 residues. Trimming stripped 1 base from V and 5 bases from J, with 5 bases between. The CDR3 DNA sequence: TGTGCCAGCAGCTTAGGACGGGAGACCCAGTACTTC. Encoded protein: CASSLGRETQYF.

The gene calls are TRBV6-1 and TRBJ2-5; TRBD2 matches 9 bases. The length of the CDR3 is 14 residues. Per germline, CDR1 MNHNS and CDR2 SASEGT. Losses at the gene ends were 4 bases for V and 5 bases for J; bases not matched to a gene: 5. The CDR3 reads CASSGYGLAETQYF. In nucleotides, the CDR3 is TGTGCCAGCAGTGGCTACGGACTAGCGGAGACCCAGTACTTC.

The chain carries TRBV27 and TRBJ1-1, with D possibly matching TRBD1 (5 bases). V shed 5 bases and J shed 7 bases, with 17 bases lying between them. CDR1 MNHEY and CDR2 SMNVEV come from the germline V gene (reference sequence). The CDR3 is made up of 14 amino acids. The CDR3 loop is CASSPGPGWGEAFF. In DNA, the CDR3 is TGTGCCAGCAGTCCAGGGCCGGGTTGGGGTGAAGCTTTCTTT.

This chain uses TRBV27 with TRBJ2-7; D is tentatively TRBD1 or TRBD2 (5 bases each). Germline CDR1 is MNHEY and CDR2 is SMNVEV (reference sequence). V was clipped by 10 bases and J by 4 bases, with 11 bases between them. The CDR3 extends over 11 amino acids. The CDR3 is CATHGGYEQYF. DNA for the CDR3: TGTGCCACACATGGGGGTTACGAGCAGTACTTC.

V and J are TRBV27 and TRBJ1-1, with D hard to call. Trimming stripped 1 base from V and 4 bases from J, with 7 bases between. This CDR3 has 13 amino acids. Germline CDR1 is MNHEY and CDR2 is SMNVEV (reference sequence). The CDR3 bases are TGTGCCAGCAGTTTATTTGTGGGCACTGAAGCTTTCTTT. Translated, it gives CASSLFVGTEAFF.

This sequence joins TRBV7-9 and TRBJ2-2; unclear D gene. Trimming shortened V by 5 bases and J by 5 bases, and 12 bases separated the two germline ends. CDR3 size: 14 residues. The germline V gene has CDR1 SEHNR and CDR2 FQNEAQ (reference sequence). The CDR3 spells CASSPEDLTGELFF. CDR3 nucleotide sequence: TGTGCCAGCAGCCCCGAGGACCTAACCGGGGAGCTGTTTTTT.

This clone was seen only once. The chain couples TRBV5-1 to TRBJ1-2, with D tentatively TRBD1 (5 bases). CDR3 size: 16 residues. Germline V gene data show CDR1 as SGHRS and CDR2 as YFSETQ. V lost 4 bases, J lost 3 bases, and 19 bases lay in between. The CDR3 is CASSPEGLRLDYGYTF. The CDR3, as DNA: TGCGCCAGCAGCCCCGAGGGACTGCGGCTGGACTATGGCTACACCTTC.

This clone occurred once. The chain has TRBV15 and TRBJ1-3; D gene unclear. The CDR3 spans 16 residues. Deletions cut 3 bases from V and 4 bases from J, with 16 bases between. The germline gives CDR1 LNHNV, CDR2 YYDKDF (reference sequence). CDR3 sequence: CATSSPTFPAGNTIYF. The CDR3 region has the DNA TGTGCCACCAGCAGTCCCACGTTCCCGGCGGGAAACACCATATATTTT.

This rearrangement joins TRBV13 to TRBJ2-1; D unresolved. V lost 2 bases and J 6 bases, leaving 14 bases between the germline ends. This CDR3 has 15 residues. CDR1 is PRHDT and CDR2 is FYEKMQ in the germline V gene (reference sequence). CDR3 in DNA: TGTGCCAGCAGCTTACAGGTTCGTGGGCTCAATGAGCAGTTCTTC. It specifies CASSLQVRGLNEQFF.

This sequence joins TRBV27 and TRBJ2-7; 10 nucleotides line up with TRBD2. Per germline, CDR1 MNHEY and CDR2 SMNVEV (reference sequence). The CDR3 length is 15 residues. J was trimmed by 3 bases and V by 5 bases; bases with no gene match: 7. The CDR3 sequence is CASSLGTSDIYEQYF. The DNA of the CDR3 is TGTGCCAGCAGTCTAGGGACTAGCGACATCTACGAGCAGTACTTC.

V and J are TRBV10-2 and TRBJ2-2; TRBD2 matches 13 bases. The CDR3 totals 16 residues. Trimming removed 6 bases from V and 3 bases from J; junction bases left unmatched: 4. Germline V gives CDR1 WSHSY, CDR2 SAAADI. This chain's CDR3 is CASSLGLAGDTGELFF. The CDR3, as DNA: TGCGCCAGCAGCCTTGGACTAGCGGGAGACACCGGGGAGCTGTTTTTT.

The CDR3 here is CASNSRSSGYNEQFF. The CDR3 nucleotides are TGCGCCAGCAATAGTCGGTCTAGCGGCTACAATGAGCAGTTCTTC. The chain links TRBV4-1 to TRBJ2-1; 7 bases agree with TRBD2. The CDR3 is made up of 15 amino acids. Germline loops: CDR1 MGHRA, CDR2 YSYEKL. V lost 7 bases and J lost 3; bases outside the gene matches: 9.

The sample holds one count of this clone. This chain uses TRBV7-9 with TRBJ2-3; 7 nucleotides line up with TRBD2. Germline V gene lookup returns CDR1 SEHNR and CDR2 FQNEAQ (reference sequence). The length of the CDR3 is 15 residues. With V trimmed by 0 bases and J by 1 base, 1 base remained unmatched. The CDR3 DNA reads as TGTGCCAGCAGCTTAGCTCTAGCGGGCACAGATACGCAGTATTTT. Protein sequence: CASSLALAGTDTQYF. The full variable domain, completed using reference TRBV7-9 and TRBJ2-3, is DTGVSQNPRHKITKRGQNVTFRCDPISEHNRLYWYRQTLGQGPEFLTYFQNEAQLEKSRLLSDRFSAERPKGSFSTLEIQRTEQGDSAMYLCASSLALAGTDTQYFGPGTRLTVL.